The subject of this entry is one TCR beta chain. Its antigen is not identified. This specimen comes from a study of cytomegalovirus exposure and HLA in healthy donors. Study observations and caveats: Per a later analysis, HLA-associated TCR beta chains showed more clonal expansion than other, equally common TCR beta chains. HLA alleles showed associations with around 15,000 TCR beta sequences in a later analysis, at a 0.05 false discovery rate.

PCR used 60 Vbeta primers and 13 Jbeta primers. Produced via immunoSEQ multiplex PCR; TCRdb's table is partial and in-frame only. The sample comprises 60,000 to 95,000 clones, under 85% of which are singletons, and about 8.2% rests with the top ten. The TCR comes from a woman in her thirties or forties in good health and CMV-seropositive. Material for sequencing was PBMCs.

For the CDR3, the DNA is TGTGCCAGCGCAGTTAAAGAGACCCAGTACTTC. It specifies CASAVKETQYF. The gene calls are TRBV7-9 and TRBJ2-5, with no clear D. Germline V gene data show CDR1 as SEHNR and CDR2 as FQNEAQ (reference sequence). The CDR3 has 11 residues. Trimming took 8 bases from V and 3 from J, leaving 7 bases between them.